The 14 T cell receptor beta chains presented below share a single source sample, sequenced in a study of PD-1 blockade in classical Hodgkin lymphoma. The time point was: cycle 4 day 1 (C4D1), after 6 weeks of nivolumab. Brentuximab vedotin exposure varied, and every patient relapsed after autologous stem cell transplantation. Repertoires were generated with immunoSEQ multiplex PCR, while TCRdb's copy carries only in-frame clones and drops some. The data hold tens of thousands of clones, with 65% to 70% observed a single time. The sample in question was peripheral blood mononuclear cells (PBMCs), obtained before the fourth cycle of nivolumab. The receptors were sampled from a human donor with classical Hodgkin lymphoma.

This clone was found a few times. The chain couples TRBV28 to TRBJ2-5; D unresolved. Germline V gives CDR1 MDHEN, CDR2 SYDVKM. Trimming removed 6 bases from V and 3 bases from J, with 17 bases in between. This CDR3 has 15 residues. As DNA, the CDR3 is TGTGCCAGCAGCCCCGTCAGAGCATCCAAAGAGACCCAGTACTTC. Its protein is CASSPVRASKETQYF.

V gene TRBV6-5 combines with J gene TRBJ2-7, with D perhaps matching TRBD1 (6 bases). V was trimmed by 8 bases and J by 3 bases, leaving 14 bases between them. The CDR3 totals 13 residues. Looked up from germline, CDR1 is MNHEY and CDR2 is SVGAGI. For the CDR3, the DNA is TGTGCCAGCGGGTACAGGGAACACTACGAGCAGTACTTC. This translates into CASGYREHYEQYF.

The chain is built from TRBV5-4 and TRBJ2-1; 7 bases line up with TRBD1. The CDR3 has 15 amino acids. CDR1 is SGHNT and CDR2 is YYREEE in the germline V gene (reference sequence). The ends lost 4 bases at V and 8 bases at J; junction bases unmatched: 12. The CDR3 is CASSASGAGGYEQFF. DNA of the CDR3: TGTGCCAGCAGCGCTTCGGGCGCAGGGGGTTATGAGCAGTTCTTC.

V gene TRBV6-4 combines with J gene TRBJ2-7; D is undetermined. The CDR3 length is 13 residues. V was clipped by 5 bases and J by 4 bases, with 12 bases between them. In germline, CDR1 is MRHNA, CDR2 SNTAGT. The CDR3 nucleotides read TGTGCCAGCAGTCCCGGCCCGGAATACGAGCAGTACTTC. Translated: CASSPGPEYEQYF.

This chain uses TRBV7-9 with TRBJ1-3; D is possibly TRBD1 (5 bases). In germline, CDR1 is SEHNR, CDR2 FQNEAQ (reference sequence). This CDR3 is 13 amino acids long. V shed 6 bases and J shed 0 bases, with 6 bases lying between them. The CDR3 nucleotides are TGTGCCAGCAGGGGGGACTCTGGAAACACCATATATTTT. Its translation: CASRGDSGNTIYF.

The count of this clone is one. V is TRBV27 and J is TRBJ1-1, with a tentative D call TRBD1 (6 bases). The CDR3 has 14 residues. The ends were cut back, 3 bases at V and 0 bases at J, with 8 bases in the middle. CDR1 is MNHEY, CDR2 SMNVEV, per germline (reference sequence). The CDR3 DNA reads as TGTGCCAGCAGTTTTGACAGGATGAACACTGAAGCTTTCTTT. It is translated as CASSFDRMNTEAFF.

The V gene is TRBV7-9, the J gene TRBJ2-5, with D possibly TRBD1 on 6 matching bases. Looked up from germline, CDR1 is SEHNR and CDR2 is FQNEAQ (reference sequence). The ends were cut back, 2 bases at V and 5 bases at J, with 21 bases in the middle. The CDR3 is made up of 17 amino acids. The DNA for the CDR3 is TGTGCCAGCAGCTTAATCCCAGGGGAGAATTATAAGGAGACCCAGTACTTC. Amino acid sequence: CASSLIPGENYKETQYF.

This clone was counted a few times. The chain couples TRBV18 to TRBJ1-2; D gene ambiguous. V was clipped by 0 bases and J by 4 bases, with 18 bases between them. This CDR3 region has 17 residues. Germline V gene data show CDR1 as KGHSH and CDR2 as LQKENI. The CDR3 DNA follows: TGTGCCAGCTCACCACCCGAAGTTTTCCCTCTTCCCTATGGCTACACCTTC. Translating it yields CASSPPEVFPLPYGYTF. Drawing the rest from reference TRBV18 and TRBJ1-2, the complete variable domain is NAGVMQNPRHLVRRRGQEARLRCSPMKGHSHVYWYRQLPEEGLKFMVYLQKENIIDESGMPKERFSAEFPKEGPSILRIQQVVRGDSAAYFCASSPPEVFPLPYGYTFGSGTRLTVV.

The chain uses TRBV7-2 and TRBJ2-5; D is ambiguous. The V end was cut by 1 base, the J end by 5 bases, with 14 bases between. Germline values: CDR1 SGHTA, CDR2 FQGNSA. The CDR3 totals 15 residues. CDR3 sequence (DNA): TGTGCCAGCAGCTTAGATGGGGAAATGGGGGAGACCCAGTACTTC. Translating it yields CASSLDGEMGETQYF. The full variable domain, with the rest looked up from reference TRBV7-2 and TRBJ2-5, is GAGVSQSPSNKVTEKGKDVELRCDPISGHTALYWYRQSLGQGLEFLIYFQGNSAPDKSGLPSDRFSAERTGGSVSTLTIQRTQQEDSAVYLCASSLDGEMGETQYFGPGTRLLVL.

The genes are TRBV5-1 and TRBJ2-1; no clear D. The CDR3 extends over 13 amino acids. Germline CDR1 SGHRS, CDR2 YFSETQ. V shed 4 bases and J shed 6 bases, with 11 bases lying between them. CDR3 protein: CASSLDRINEQFF. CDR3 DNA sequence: TGCGCCAGCAGCCTGGACCGCATCAATGAGCAGTTCTTC.

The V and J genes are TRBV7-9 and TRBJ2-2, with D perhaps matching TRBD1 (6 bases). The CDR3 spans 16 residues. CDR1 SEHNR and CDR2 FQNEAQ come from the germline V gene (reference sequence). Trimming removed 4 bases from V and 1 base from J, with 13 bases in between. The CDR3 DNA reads TGTGCCAGCAGCTCCGAGGGGGTACGGAACACCGGGGAGCTGTTTTTT. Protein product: CASSSEGVRNTGELFF.

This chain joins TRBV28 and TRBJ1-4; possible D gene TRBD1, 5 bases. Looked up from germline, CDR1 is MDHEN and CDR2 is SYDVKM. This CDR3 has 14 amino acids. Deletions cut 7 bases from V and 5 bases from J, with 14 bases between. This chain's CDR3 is CASTPQGRNEKLFF. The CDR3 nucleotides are TGTGCCAGCACCCCGCAGGGCCGCAATGAAAAACTGTTTTTT. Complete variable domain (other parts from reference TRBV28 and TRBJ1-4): DVKVTQSSRYLVKRTGEKVFLECVQDMDHENMFWYRQDPGLGLRLIYFSYDVKMKEKGDIPEGYSVSREKKERFSLILESASTNQTSMYLCASTPQGRNEKLFFGSGTQLSVL.

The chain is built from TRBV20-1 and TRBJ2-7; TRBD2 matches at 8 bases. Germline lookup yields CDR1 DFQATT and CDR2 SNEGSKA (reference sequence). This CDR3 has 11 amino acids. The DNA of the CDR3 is TGCAGCGCCGGGGGGGACCACGAGCAGTACTTC. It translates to CSAGGDHEQYF.

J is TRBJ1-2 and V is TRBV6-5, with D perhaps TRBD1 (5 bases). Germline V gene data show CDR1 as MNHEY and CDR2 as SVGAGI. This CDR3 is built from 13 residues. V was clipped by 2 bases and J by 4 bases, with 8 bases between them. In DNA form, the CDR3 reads TGTGCCAGCAGTTACCCAGGGAGCTATGGCTACACCTTC. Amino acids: CASSYPGSYGYTF.